This T cell receptor beta chain is drawn from a study of identical twins' blood T cells. Trimming at V came to 0 bases and at J to 5 bases, leaving 9 bases not matched to a gene. Looked up from germline, CDR1 is DFQATT and CDR2 is SNEGSKA (reference sequence). The CDR3 runs to 15 residues. Turning to this clonotype: The antigen remains unidentified.

TCRdb independently ran MiXCR on the 5' RACE reads; one entry per CDR3 protein. The sample includes 350,000 to 400,000 distinct CDR3 sequences, roughly 30% of them seen just once. Study outcomes and limitations: Twins shared more top CDR3 clonotypes than unrelated donors did. Even for out-of-frame TCRbeta, twins reportedly shared V gene usage much more than unrelated donors.

The sample was PBMCs. The TCR sequence derives from a woman aged 18 to 55 in good health. The chain joins TRBV20-1 to TRBJ1-1; 7 nucleotides agree with TRBD1. CDR3 loop: CSARDRARGLTEAFF. In DNA, the CDR3 is TGCAGTGCTAGAGATAGGGCCAGGGGGTTGACTGAAGCTTTCTTT.